Detailed here is one T cell receptor (beta chain). The antigen remains unidentified. This CDR3 fails to terminate in the conserved phenylalanine or tryptophan, so it likely reflects a read error. The PCR ran on 60 Vbeta and 13 Jbeta primers. Assay: immunoSEQ multiplex PCR; the TCRdb copy retains only in-frame clones and omits some. This sample carries about 100,000 clones, approximately 75% of them seen once, and the ten largest clones take roughly 3.8%. The data belong to a study of cytomegalovirus exposure and HLA in healthy donors. The CDR3 is made up of 14 amino acids. Germline V lookup: CDR1 MNHNY, CDR2 SVGAGI (reference sequence). J gave up 2 bases and V 6 bases, and 6 bases lay outside the gene matches. Study results and caveats: A later analysis by the authors found several of the most significant clusters apparently linked to common viral pathogens. Later analysis showed TCR association rates varying by HLA locus, highest for DRB1 and lowest for HLA-C. Data from an earlier analysis indicated that most TCR beta V segments were productive either about 87% or about 30% of the time. In a later analysis, V- and J-gene trimming of beta chains associated with a DCLRE1C missense variant, replicated independently.

This chain connects TRBV6-6 to TRBJ1-1, with 7 bases identical to TRBD1. This sequence was found in a woman between 40 and 55 years old in good health and CMV-seronegative. Sequenced sample: PBMCs. CDR3: CASSLTGRNTEAFL. CDR3 DNA: TGTGCCAGCAGCCTGACAGGGCGAAACACTGAAGCTTTCTTG.